This T cell receptor beta chain originates from a study of blood T cells in healthy people across ages. This clonotype was seen only a few times. The CDR3 runs to 16 residues. Germline V lookup: CDR1 LGHDT, CDR2 YNNKEL (reference sequence). The V and J ends lost 4 bases and 6 bases respectively, with 18 bases between them. Sample-barcoded 5' priming and a J-beta primer mix drove a second PCR of 7 to 11 cycles. Each CDR3 protein is one row after TCRdb ran MiXCR on the 5' RACE reads. The sample consists of 700,000 to 900,000 distinct CDR3 sequences, under 30% of them appearing once. The data were also submitted as part of a second study, on T cells of mothers and their children. Per that paper: Microchimeric T cell clones that persisted were not detected.

The J gene is TRBJ1-4, the V gene TRBV3-1; D not resolved. This receptor was obtained from a boy between 10 and 17 years old in good health. The sequencing sample was made of blood. Written as DNA, the CDR3 is TGTGCCAGCAGCCCAATGGCGAGGGCGGGTGATGAAAAACTGTTTTTT. Its translation: CASSPMARAGDEKLFF.